This T cell receptor beta chain was retrieved from a study of cytomegalovirus exposure and HLA in healthy donors. The V end was cut by 4 bases, the J end by 6 bases, with 8 bases between. From germline, CDR1 is SNHLY and CDR2 FYNNEI. This CDR3 contains 12 residues. Primers included in the PCR were 60 Vbeta and 13 Jbeta primers. Per the original methods: Unique TCR beta chains totaled approximately 83 million in a later count, with approximately 10 million of them shared. Here immunoSEQ multiplex PCR was the method, and the copy in TCRdb shows in-frame clones only, minus some. V and J calls and clone size come straight from that table; D and trimming were deduced from the DNA. The top ten clones hold 2.5% of a sample with over 130,000 clones, approximately 80% of them seen once.

The receptor was isolated from a male donor in good health and CMV-seronegative. The chain links TRBV2 to TRBJ2-3; the D gene is possibly TRBD2 (6 bases). Sequences were obtained from PBMCs. In DNA, the CDR3 is TGTGCCAGCAGTGCAGGAGGGGATACGCAGTATTTT. Translating gives CASSAGGDTQYF.